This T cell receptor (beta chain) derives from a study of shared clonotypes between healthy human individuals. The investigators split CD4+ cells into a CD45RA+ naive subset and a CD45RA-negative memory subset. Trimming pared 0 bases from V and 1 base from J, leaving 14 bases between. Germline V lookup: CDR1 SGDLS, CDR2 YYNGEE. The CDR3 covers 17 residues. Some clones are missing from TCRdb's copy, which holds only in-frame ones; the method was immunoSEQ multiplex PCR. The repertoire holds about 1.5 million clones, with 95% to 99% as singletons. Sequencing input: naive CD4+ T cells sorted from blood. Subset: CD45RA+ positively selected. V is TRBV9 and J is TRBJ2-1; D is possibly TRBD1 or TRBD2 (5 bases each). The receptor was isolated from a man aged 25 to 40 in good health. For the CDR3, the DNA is TGTGCCAGCAGCGTAGCTGGGGGAGTTGGGTCCTACAATGAGCAGTTCTTC. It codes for CASSVAGGVGSYNEQFF. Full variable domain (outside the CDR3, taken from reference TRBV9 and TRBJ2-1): DSGVTQTPKHLITATGQRVTLRCSPRSGDLSVYWYQQSLDQGLQFLIQYYNGEERAKGNILERFSAQQFPDLHSELNLSSLELGDSALYFCASSVAGGVGSYNEQFFGPGTRLTVL.